This T cell receptor (beta chain) came from a study of CD8+ T cells in alopecia areata (dated 2018 in TCRdb). Broadly, across the study: The treated patients, all with moderate-to-severe alopecia areata, were enrolled in an open-label pilot trial of oral tofacitinib given at 5 to 10 mg twice daily. Biopsies were taken from tofacitinib-treated patients at baseline and at 4 and 24 weeks of treatment, and a later scalp biopsy was taken in several of the tofacitinib-treated patients. The RNA source kit depended on sample type: the PAXgene miRNA kit for fixed scalp, the miRNeasy kit for PBMCs, and the RNeasy kit for mouse skin. For the treated patients, the SALT score, which quantifies what percentage of scalp surface area is affected, served as the measure of disease severity. Patients stayed on tofacitinib for 6 to 18 months and then had 6 months of follow-up off drug so that delayed response and recurrence could be assessed. Scalp tissue and sorted CD4+ and CD8+ peripheral blood T cells from patchy and totalis/universalis alopecia areata patients and from healthy controls were covered by human TCRbeta sequencing. immunoSEQ multiplex PCR using 35 Vbeta forward primers and 13 Jbeta reverse primers was used to amplify TCRbeta CDR3 regions. Clonality in the scalp was compared among normal scalp (n=4), patchy alopecia areata scalp (n=8), and alopecia totalis/universalis scalp (n=8). The study used high-throughput TCRbeta sequencing to examine T cell clonal expansion in alopecia areata, in both the C3H/HeJ mouse model and human patients. Results and caveats for the whole study, not just this receptor: Many expanded lesional clones persisted in scalp and blood during tofacitinib treatment, which may partly explain relapse after stopping treatment. Compared with mice, TCR sequences shared between patients were less clear, possibly partly because of HLA diversity across the patient population. Tofacitinib significantly lowered scalp clonality and the number of expanded CD8+ clones among the top 100 scalp clones. Higher clonality and more expanded CD8+ clones were observed in lesional scalp than in normal scalp, particularly in alopecia totalis/universalis, a finding suggestive of antigenic drive. Unlike mouse skin, which is dominated by gammadelta T cells, normal human skin has resident alphabeta T cells that are also sequenced, and this complicates analysis of the scalp TCR repertoire. The treated cohort was small, with a single nonresponder, so links between baseline CD8+ expansion and response need larger studies.

The CDR3, from cysteine to phenylalanine, totals 15 residues. The DNA shown is the 45-base CDR3, in frame from base 1. At the junction V is shortened by 0 bases and J by 5 bases; bases outside the gene matches: 6. From a lookup of the germline V gene, CDR1 and CDR2 are SQVTM and ANQGSEA. The library was generated by the immunoSEQ multiplex PCR assay. To provide template for TCR sequencing, every sample had RNA extracted and reverse transcribed into cDNA. SuperScript III was used for first-strand cDNA synthesis, primed with a 2:1 mix of oligo-dT and random hexamers. A synthetic immune receptor repertoire was used to gauge amplification bias, and whatever bias remained was removed computationally. In the paper's pipeline: Raw reads were preprocessed for error removal, and CDR3 was defined according to IMGT conventions as running from the conserved cysteine to phenylalanine. Clonality was computed as 1 minus the Shannon entropy, with the entropy normalized by log2 of the number of productive unique TCRs. Whether each scalp clone was CD4 or CD8 was inferred by checking scalp TCRbeta sequences against the CD4 and CD8 repertoires from sorted blood. This is the immuneACCESS table as TCRdb keeps it, with only in-frame sequences that have V and J called. A part of the clones is gone; compared with another copy, unresolved V genes explain less than half, and the rest is unexplained. V and J calls and clone size come straight from that table; D and trimming were deduced from the DNA. The sample has 150,000 to 200,000 clones on record, less than 80% of them singletons. The top ten clones comprise more than 13% of the sample.

Per the publication, the time point label means: roughly 24 weeks on oral tofacitinib. The treatment or condition label, read with the paper, signifies: oral pan-JAK inhibitor, 5-10 mg twice daily. Lesional scalp punch biopsies and peripheral blood were obtained from alopecia areata patients. PBMCs were isolated by density centrifugation and stained for CD3, CD4 and CD8, and CD4+ and CD8+ T cells were sorted on a FACSAria. This clone occurred a few times. What this receptor recognizes is not known. It has no much larger one-base neighbor in the sample; base qualities were not kept. The sample was CD4+ T cells sorted from blood, taken at week 24, from a patient treated with tofacitinib. The V and J segments used are TRBV29-1 and TRBJ2-1, and TRBD1 aligns with 8 junction nucleotides. The receptor comes from a human donor with alopecia areata. The nucleotides read TGCAGCGTTGAAGAGGGACAGGTGCTACACAATGAGCAGTTCTTC. It translates to CSVEEGQVLHNEQFF.